The 30 T cell receptor beta chains given below trace back to one sample, sequenced in a study of beta chain features in type 1 diabetes. The isolated RNA, all of it, was reverse transcribed, so expressed TCRB transcripts were what got sequenced. Repertoires were generated with immunoSEQ multiplex PCR, while TCRdb's copy carries only in-frame clones and drops some. The sample lists about 230,000 clones, more than 9% occurring once. The sample taken for sequencing was naive CD4+ T cells from blood. The receptor set was obtained from a woman aged 18-35 years in good health.

This clone has only a few counts. The chain couples TRBV6-4 to TRBJ1-1; a possible D gene is TRBD1 (6 bases). The CDR3 is made up of 13 amino acids. Germline CDR1 reads MRHNA; CDR2 reads SNTAGT. Trimming stripped 2 bases from V and 5 bases from J, with 9 bases between. The CDR3 spells CASSDTRGTEAFF. The CDR3 bases are TGTGCCAGCAGTGACACAAGGGGGACTGAAGCTTTCTTT.

The chain carries TRBV7-3 and TRBJ2-5, with D possibly matching TRBD2 (7 bases). Germline CDR1 SGHTA, CDR2 FQGTGA. CDR3 length equals 15 residues. The V gene lost 1 base and the J gene lost 5 bases, with 14 bases spanning the gap. CDR3 amino acids: CASSLRGGAVETQYF. The CDR3 DNA is TGTGCCAGCAGCTTAAGAGGGGGGGCCGTGGAGACCCAGTACTTC.

This clone was observed a handful of times. The chain joins TRBV18 to TRBJ1-3, with unresolved D. The CDR3 is 13 amino acids. From germline, CDR1 is KGHSH and CDR2 LQKENI. The V end lost 11 bases, the J end lost 4 bases, and 15 bases lay between the germline ends. CDR3 bases: TGTGCCGTTCTCGGGAATACCGGAAACACCATATATTTT. This translates into CAVLGNTGNTIYF.

This clone was seen more than once but under ten times. The chain combines TRBV19 with TRBJ2-1; no clear D. V shed 6 bases and J shed 6 bases, with 9 bases lying between them. The germline CDR1 and CDR2 sequences are LNHDA and SQIVND (reference sequence). The CDR3 contains 12 residues. The CDR3 sequence: CASSQSPNEQFF. CDR3 DNA sequence: TGTGCCAGTAGCCAATCCCCCAATGAGCAGTTCTTC.

This clone was seen a handful of times. CDR3 region: CASSRQGPTEAFF. The CDR3 DNA follows: TGCGCCAGCAGCAGACAGGGACCCACTGAAGCTTTCTTT. The chain uses TRBV5-1 and TRBJ1-1, with TRBD1 matching over 7 bases. Germline-derived CDR1 and CDR2 are SGHRS and YFSETQ. J was trimmed by 4 bases and V by 4 bases; bases with no gene match: 4. The CDR3 has 13 residues.

The chain employs TRBV11-2 and TRBJ2-3, with a weak D call TRBD2 (5 bases). V lost 2 bases and J 6 bases, leaving 12 bases between the germline ends. This CDR3 is built from 14 residues. The V gene's germline CDR1 is SGHAT and CDR2 FQNNGV. In DNA, the CDR3 is TGTGCCAGCAGCTTATTTCGCGGGTTTGATACGCAGTATTTT. Translating gives CASSLFRGFDTQYF.

This clone was seen many times. The same CDR3 also results from other DNA sequences found in this sample. The V and J genes are TRBV30 and TRBJ1-1; a possible D gene is TRBD1 (6 bases). Trimming pared 0 bases from V and 2 bases from J, leaving 7 bases between. Per germline, CDR1 GTSNPN and CDR2 SVGIG (reference sequence). The CDR3 consists of 13 residues. The CDR3 spells CAWSVGGNTEAFF. CDR3 DNA: TGTGCCTGGAGTGTAGGGGGAAACACTGAAGCTTTCTTT. The complete variable domain, with remaining parts taken from reference TRBV30 and TRBJ1-1, reads SQTIHQWPATLVQPVGSPLSLECTVEGTSNPNLYWYRQAAGRGLQLLFYSVGIGQISSEVPQNLSASRPQDRQFILSSKKLLLSDSGFYLCAWSVGGNTEAFFGQGTRLTVV.

V and J are TRBV5-8 and TRBJ2-3, with 11 bases identical to TRBD2. V gave up 1 base and J gave up 3 bases; unmatched junction bases: 10. This CDR3 region has 18 residues. Per the germline V gene, CDR1 is SGHTS and CDR2 is YDEGEE. CDR3 region: CASSLYISGGAMTDTQYF. The CDR3 nucleotides read TGTGCCAGCAGCTTGTACATTAGCGGGGGGGCTATGACAGATACGCAGTATTTT.

The V and J genes are TRBV4-1 and TRBJ1-5, with a tentative D call TRBD1 (6 bases). The germline gives CDR1 MGHRA, CDR2 YSYEKL. The CDR3 is 17 amino acids. Trimming removed 1 base from V and 0 bases from J, with 13 bases in between. The CDR3 reads CASSQVWTAYSNQPQHF. DNA of the CDR3: TGCGCCAGCAGCCAAGTGTGGACAGCTTATAGCAATCAGCCCCAGCATTTT.

The rearrangement links TRBV30 to TRBJ1-2, with unresolved D. V lost 2 bases to trimming and J lost 7 bases, with 5 bases between them. Per germline, CDR1 GTSNPN and CDR2 SVGIG (reference sequence). There are 10 residues in the CDR3. The CDR3 nucleotides read TGTGCCTGGAGTCTCTCTGGCTACACCTTC. Protein sequence: CAWSLSGYTF.

This clone was counted only a few times. The chain couples TRBV6-6 to TRBJ1-2; a weak D match, TRBD1 (5 bases). CDR1 and CDR2 from the germline V gene are MNHNY and SVGAGI (reference sequence). Trimming took 0 bases from V and 4 from J, leaving 9 bases between them. The CDR3 covers 14 residues. This chain's CDR3 is CASSYSGLPYGYTF. The CDR3 nucleotides read TGTGCCAGCAGTTACTCGGGACTGCCCTATGGCTACACCTTC.

In this sample, this clone turned up once. This chain uses TRBV6-5 with TRBJ1-2; no firm D call. Trimming shortened V by 6 bases and J by 4 bases, and 12 bases separated the two germline ends. The CDR3 covers 13 residues. Germline loops: CDR1 MNHEY, CDR2 SVGAGI. CDR3 coding DNA: TGTGCCAGCAGGGACCCGGGAATCTATGGCTACACCTTC. Amino acids: CASRDPGIYGYTF.

This clone has more than one count but fewer than ten. The CDR3 region is CASSPGWDTEAFF. The DNA of the CDR3 is TGTGCCAGCAGCCCGGGTTGGGACACTGAAGCTTTCTTT. The V and J genes are TRBV7-3 and TRBJ1-1, with D hard to call. The ends were cut back, 5 bases at V and 3 bases at J, with 10 bases in the middle. The CDR3 length is 13 residues. Germline V gene sequence: CDR1 SGHTA, CDR2 FQGTGA.

CDR3: CARDGLALIGSYNEQFF. The CDR3 DNA reads TGTGCCAGAGACGGACTAGCTCTGATTGGCTCCTACAATGAGCAGTTCTTC. This chain joins TRBV30 and TRBJ2-1; 8 nucleotides agree with TRBD2. V lost 8 bases, J lost 0 bases, and 15 bases stayed unmatched. CDR1 and CDR2 from the germline V gene are GTSNPN and SVGIG (reference sequence). This CDR3 region has 17 residues.

This clone has only a few counts. The chain joins TRBV6-5 to TRBJ2-7; D may be TRBD1 (5 bases). The CDR3 totals 14 residues. Germline V gene sequence: CDR1 MNHEY, CDR2 SVGAGI. With 6 bases removed from V and 4 bases from J, the gap between germline ends came to 16 bases. The CDR3 DNA sequence: TGTGCCAGCAGAAATCCAGGGCGAGTATACGAGCAGTACTTC. Amino acid sequence: CASRNPGRVYEQYF.

This clone was counted a few times. The chain is built from TRBV12-5 and TRBJ2-7; no reliable D call. This CDR3 has 11 amino acids. V dropped 5 bases and J dropped 2 bases, with 4 bases sitting between them. Germline values: CDR1 LGHNT, CDR2 FRNRAP. CDR3 loop: CASGPAYEQYF. The CDR3 DNA sequence: TGTGCTAGTGGTCCCGCCTACGAGCAGTACTTC.

The chain joins TRBV9 to TRBJ2-2; D remains ambiguous. Germline V gene data show CDR1 as SGDLS and CDR2 as YYNGEE. The CDR3 totals 12 residues. Trimming removed 0 bases from V and 7 bases from J, with 4 bases in between. The CDR3 sequence is CASSVDIGELFF. Written as DNA, the CDR3 is TGTGCCAGCAGCGTAGATATCGGGGAGCTGTTTTTT.

The J gene is TRBJ2-7, the V gene TRBV13; D is possibly TRBD1 (5 bases). Trimming removed 2 bases from V and 4 bases from J, with 24 bases in between. Germline values: CDR1 PRHDT, CDR2 FYEKMQ (reference sequence). The CDR3 has 18 residues. The CDR3 sequence is CASSLQGVNYNDQYEQYF. CDR3 nucleotide sequence: TGTGCCAGCAGCTTACAGGGTGTTAACTACAACGACCAGTACGAGCAGTACTTC.

This clone has just a few counts. V and J are TRBV5-6 and TRBJ2-1; D may be TRBD2 (6 bases). CDR1 and CDR2 (germline): SGHDT, YYEEEE. The CDR3 runs 13 residues. Trimming shortened V by 4 bases and J by 7 bases, and 12 bases separated the two germline ends. CDR3 sequence (DNA): TGTGCCAGCAGCCGAAGGAGGGTAAATGAGCAGTTCTTC. It yields the protein CASSRRRVNEQFF.

This sequence joins TRBV30 and TRBJ1-5; D ambiguous. Germline values: CDR1 GTSNPN, CDR2 SVGIG (reference sequence). The CDR3 loop spans 14 amino acids. V was cut by 2 bases and J by 0 bases, with 8 bases left in between. Here the CDR3 reads CAWSNQDSNQPQHF. CDR3 nucleotide sequence: TGTGCCTGGAGTAATCAGGATAGCAATCAGCCCCAGCATTTT.

The CDR3 protein is CASSSRSGLVGQETQYF. The CDR3 nucleotides are TGTGCCAGCAGCTCCCGAAGCGGACTAGTGGGGCAAGAGACCCAGTACTTC. The chain carries TRBV7-9 and TRBJ2-5; 7 bases map to TRBD2. V shed 4 bases and J 2 bases; nucleotides not matched to a gene: 13. The length of the CDR3 is 17 residues. CDR1 SEHNR and CDR2 FQNEAQ come from the germline V gene (reference sequence).

The sample holds a few counts of this clone. The rearrangement joins TRBV7-2 to TRBJ1-4; D remains ambiguous. Germline V lookup: CDR1 SGHTA, CDR2 FQGNSA. The CDR3 is 14 residues long. Deletions cut 2 bases from V and 5 bases from J, with 9 bases between. In DNA form, the CDR3 reads TGTGCCAGCAGCTTATCCTCGAGAAATGAAAAACTGTTTTTT. This gives the protein CASSLSSRNEKLFF.

This clone was seen more than once but under ten times. This rearrangement joins TRBV5-1 to TRBJ2-2, with D perhaps TRBD2 (5 bases). The V end was cut by 6 bases, the J end by 1 base, with 13 bases between. Germline CDR1 is SGHRS and CDR2 is YFSETQ. CDR3 length: 15 residues. CDR3 DNA sequence: TGCGCCAGCACGCTATTTGGGAGGAACACCGGGGAGCTGTTTTTT. Its translation: CASTLFGRNTGELFF.

This clone occurred a few times. The chain combines TRBV6-1 with TRBJ1-2, with 7 bases lining up with TRBD1. Germline CDR1 reads MNHNS; CDR2 reads SASEGT. The CDR3 has 14 amino acids. V dropped 5 bases and J dropped 6; count of bases not matched to a gene: 9. The CDR3: CASSTDYRGDGYTF. CDR3 DNA sequence: TGTGCCAGCAGTACCGATTACAGGGGCGATGGCTACACCTTC.

In its sample, this clone was seen a few times. This chain joins TRBV27 and TRBJ2-7; D is perhaps TRBD2 (6 bases). CDR3 length equals 14 residues. Germline-derived CDR1 and CDR2 are MNHEY and SMNVEV (reference sequence). V dropped 3 bases and J dropped 3 bases, with 12 bases sitting between them. The CDR3 sequence: CASSFGTLNYEQYF. DNA for the CDR3: TGTGCCAGCAGTTTCGGGACTCTAAACTACGAGCAGTACTTC.

This clone was detected only a few times. This chain links TRBV5-1 with TRBJ1-4; 8 positions agree with TRBD1. The trim removed 5 bases at V and 8 bases at J, leaving 11 bases unmatched. The CDR3 runs 15 residues. Germline values: CDR1 SGHRS, CDR2 YFSETQ. CDR3 amino acids: CASSSGGRGHEKLFF. Here the CDR3 DNA reads TGCGCCAGCAGTTCAGGGGGCAGGGGTCACGAAAAACTGTTTTTT.

The chain is built from TRBV27 and TRBJ2-6; D remains ambiguous. V was shortened by 3 bases and J by 0 bases, with 12 bases between the two germline ends. This CDR3 has 17 amino acids. Germline CDR1 and CDR2: MNHEY and SMNVEV (reference sequence). The CDR3 nucleotides read TGTGCCAGCAGTTTCCGCCAGGCTGACTCTGGGGCCAACGTCCTGACTTTC. Its protein product is CASSFRQADSGANVLTF.

This clone was detected only a few times. The V and J genes are TRBV7-2 and TRBJ2-3; no firm D call. V lost 2 bases, J lost 10 bases, and 13 bases lay in between. The length of the CDR3 is 13 residues. CDR1 and CDR2 (germline): SGHTA, FQGNSA. CDR3 protein: CASSLTPVQAQYF. As DNA, the CDR3 is TGTGCCAGCAGCTTAACTCCGGTGCAAGCGCAGTATTTT.

The rearrangement links TRBV6-5 to TRBJ2-2, with a weak D call TRBD1 (6 bases). The V and J ends lost 6 bases and 6 bases respectively, with 14 bases between them. CDR1 is MNHEY and CDR2 is SVGAGI in the germline V gene. This CDR3 has 14 amino acids. Here the CDR3 DNA reads TGTGCCAGCAGCTTATATACAGGGTCCGGGGAGCTGTTTTTT. Its translation: CASSLYTGSGELFF.

The rearrangement links TRBV7-8 to TRBJ1-5; 8 bases line up with TRBD1. The V gene's germline CDR1 is SGHVS and CDR2 FQNEAQ. The CDR3 contains 16 residues. With V trimmed by 5 bases and J by 4 bases, 10 bases remained unmatched. The CDR3 sequence is CASSPDRVSWNQPQHF. The CDR3 DNA is TGTGCCAGCAGCCCGGACAGGGTATCGTGGAATCAGCCCCAGCATTTT. Full variable domain (remainder filled in from reference TRBV7-8 and TRBJ1-5): GAGVSQSPRYKVAKRGQDVALRCDPISGHVSLFWYQQALGQGPEFLTYFQNEAQLDKSGLPSDRFFAERPEGSVSTLKIQRTQQEDSAVYLCASSPDRVSWNQPQHFGDGTRLSIL.